The 14 T cell receptor beta chains below were found in one sample sequenced in a study of T cell responses to AZD1222 COVID-19 vaccine. Repertoires were generated with immunoSEQ multiplex PCR, while TCRdb's copy carries only in-frame clones and drops some. The sample contains some 140,000 clones, around 93% of which appear only once. The source material was peripheral blood, sampled on day 0 of AZD1222 vaccination. These receptors were obtained from an adult in good health.

The chain employs TRBV20-1 and TRBJ1-1; D gene unclear. The CDR3 is 11 amino acids. The V and J ends lost 5 bases and 3 bases respectively, with 7 bases between them. Germline lookup yields CDR1 DFQATT and CDR2 SNEGSKA (reference sequence). The CDR3 DNA sequence: TGCAGTGCTTCGGGAGACACTGAAGCTTTCTTT. It yields the protein CSASGDTEAFF.

This chain joins TRBV16 and TRBJ1-2; TRBD1 is a possible D gene (5 bases). Trimming removed 2 bases at V and 4 bases at J, with 11 bases between. Germline CDR1 reads KGHSY; CDR2 reads FQNENV. CDR3 length equals 14 residues. Here the CDR3 DNA reads TGTGCCAGCAGCCAAGAACGACAGCCCTATGGCTACACCTTC. It encodes CASSQERQPYGYTF. The complete variable domain, with remaining parts taken from reference TRBV16 and TRBJ1-2, reads GEEVAQTPKHLVRGEGQKAKLYCAPIKGHSYVFWYQQVLKNEFKFLISFQNENVFDETGMPKERFSAKCLPNSPCSLEIQATKLEDSAVYFCASSQERQPYGYTFGSGTRLTVV.

The chain uses TRBV19 and TRBJ1-5; D perhaps matches TRBD1 (5 bases). The CDR3 runs to 14 residues. With 5 bases removed from V and 6 bases from J, the gap between germline ends came to 14 bases. Germline V gives CDR1 LNHDA, CDR2 SQIVND (reference sequence). The CDR3 DNA reads TGTGCCAGTAGTCCGCAGGGTGTTGTTCAGCCCCAGCATTTT. Its protein product is CASSPQGVVQPQHF.

This clone is categorized as medium-sized. The CDR3 protein is CASSSGGRDEQYF. The DNA of the CDR3 is TGCGCCAGCAGCTCCGGGGGCCGGGACGAGCAGTACTTC. The chain carries TRBV4-1 and TRBJ2-7, with D perhaps TRBD1 or TRBD2 (6 bases each). The CDR3 contains 13 residues. Germline V CDR1 and CDR2: MGHRA, YSYEKL. V shed 5 bases and J shed 5 bases, with 13 bases lying between them.

The J gene is TRBJ1-4, the V gene TRBV11-2; 9 bases map to TRBD1. After removal of 5 bases from V and 6 bases from J, the junction contained 7 bases not matched to a gene. In germline, CDR1 is SGHAT, CDR2 FQNNGV. The CDR3 runs 15 residues. CDR3 nucleotide sequence: TGTGCCAGCAGCCGTTCGGGACAGGGTGATGAAAAACTGTTTTTT. It codes for CASSRSGQGDEKLFF.

The chain combines TRBV7-9 with TRBJ2-3, with 7 bases that match TRBD1. Germline CDR1 is SEHNR and CDR2 is FQNEAQ (reference sequence). Unmatched junction bases numbered 9, after V lost 2 bases and J lost 4 bases. The CDR3 spans 16 residues. The CDR3 nucleotides are TGTGCCAGCAGCTTAACTGGGACAGCCTCCGCAGATACGCAGTATTTT. This translates into CASSLTGTASADTQYF. The full variable domain, with the rest looked up from reference TRBV7-9 and TRBJ2-3, is DTGVSQNPRHKITKRGQNVTFRCDPISEHNRLYWYRQTLGQGPEFLTYFQNEAQLEKSRLLSDRFSAERPKGSFSTLEIQRTEQGDSAMYLCASSLTGTASADTQYFGPGTRLTVL.

The chain is built from TRBV3-1 (or the pseudogene TRBV3-2) and TRBJ2-5; TRBD1 matches 8 bases. CDR1 and CDR2 (germline): LGHDT, YNNKEL (reference sequence). V lost 4 bases and J lost 4; bases outside the gene matches: 5. This CDR3 comprises 14 residues. The CDR3 is CASSRNRGTETQYF. The CDR3 region has the DNA TGTGCCAGCAGCCGAAACAGGGGGACAGAGACCCAGTACTTC.

The V gene is TRBV5-5, the J gene TRBJ1-3, with D perhaps matching TRBD1 (5 bases). V was clipped by 0 bases and J by 16 bases, with 17 bases between them. The length of the CDR3 is 13 residues. Germline values: CDR1 SGHKS, CDR2 YYEKEE (reference sequence). This chain's CDR3 is CASSLEGYGTSYF. Here the CDR3 DNA reads TGTGCCAGCAGCTTGGAAGGGTACGGGACTAGTTATTTT. The full variable domain, with the rest looked up from reference TRBV5-5 and TRBJ1-3, is DAGVTQSPTHLIKTRGQQVTLRCSPISGHKSVSWYQQVLGQGPQFIFQYYEKEERGRGNFPDRFSARQFPNYSSELNVNALLLGDSALYLCASSLEGYGTSYFGEGSWLTVV.

This chain uses TRBV7-8 with TRBJ1-6, with D perhaps TRBD1 (6 bases). The CDR3 loop spans 15 amino acids. Trimming pared 5 bases from V and 9 bases from J, leaving 17 bases between. Germline V gene lookup returns CDR1 SGHVS and CDR2 FQNEAQ. The CDR3 DNA follows: TGTGCCAGCAGCGTCCGACAGGACGTTAGTTCACCCCTCCACTTT. Protein sequence: CASSVRQDVSSPLHF.

The chain joins TRBV18 to TRBJ2-5, with 9 bases matching TRBD1. V shed 2 bases and J 5 bases; nucleotides not matched to a gene: 6. Germline assignment: CDR1 KGHSH and CDR2 LQKENI. This CDR3 comprises 15 residues. CDR3 in DNA: TGTGCCAGCTCACCAGGGACAGGGTTTTCTGAGACCCAGTACTTC. Its protein is CASSPGTGFSETQYF.

The table lists this clone with a few counts. The rearrangement uses TRBV30 and TRBJ1-1; D not certain. This CDR3 region has 13 residues. Between the trimmed V and J ends, which lost 3 bases and 9 bases, there was a span of 17 bases. From germline, CDR1 is GTSNPN and CDR2 SVGIG (reference sequence). CDR3 residues: CAWSPGRSVKAFF. As DNA, the CDR3 is TGTGCCTGGAGCCCTGGACGGTCGGTGAAAGCTTTCTTT.

The gene calls are TRBV29-1 and TRBJ2-1; D is unclear. The germline gives CDR1 SQVTM, CDR2 ANQGSEA. The CDR3 contains 13 residues. V lost 0 bases and J 0 bases, leaving 3 bases between the germline ends. CDR3 loop: CSVEEFSYNEQFF. The CDR3 DNA sequence: TGCAGCGTTGAAGAGTTCTCCTACAATGAGCAGTTCTTC.

V usage is TRBV30 and J usage is TRBJ2-2; TRBD1 or TRBD2 may be the D gene (6 bases each). The CDR3 has 12 amino acids. Trimming removed 8 bases from V and 4 bases from J, with 11 bases in between. The V gene's germline CDR1 is GTSNPN and CDR2 SVGIG (reference sequence). This chain's CDR3 is CAGRGPTGELFF. The DNA for the CDR3 is TGTGCCGGACGGGGGCCCACCGGGGAGCTGTTTTTT. Combining the CDR3 with reference TRBV30 and TRBJ2-2 gives the whole variable domain SQTIHQWPATLVQPVGSPLSLECTVEGTSNPNLYWYRQAAGRGLQLLFYSVGIGQISSEVPQNLSASRPQDRQFILSSKKLLLSDSGFYLCAGRGPTGELFFGEGSRLTVL.

This rearrangement joins TRBV6-5 to TRBJ2-7, with D possibly being TRBD1 or TRBD2 (5 bases each). There are 11 residues in the CDR3. Germline assignment: CDR1 MNHEY and CDR2 SVGAGI. V gave up 6 bases and J gave up 10 bases, with 13 bases separating them. This CDR3 is CASSSGTPQYF. The CDR3 DNA reads as TGTGCCAGCAGCTCCGGGACCCCCCAGTACTTC.